The source of this TCR beta chain is a study of blood T cell repertoires in COVID-19. There are a few counts of this clone. The data were produced by immunoSEQ multiplex PCR, yet TCRdb's version contains in-frame clones alone and is incomplete. The data contain about 180,000 clones, approximately 89% of them singletons. This CDR3 contains 12 residues. Trimming cost V 3 bases and J 6 bases, with 11 bases left between them. The germline CDR1 and CDR2 sequences are DFQATT and SNEGSKA (reference sequence). Sequenced material: peripheral blood. The TCR sequence derives from a woman in her twenties or thirties with acute or convalescent COVID-19. The chain is built from TRBV20-1 and TRBJ1-2; the D gene is possibly TRBD1 (6 bases). For the CDR3, the DNA is TGCAGTGCTAGTCACAGGGTTGATGGCTACACCTTC. It is translated as CSASHRVDGYTF.